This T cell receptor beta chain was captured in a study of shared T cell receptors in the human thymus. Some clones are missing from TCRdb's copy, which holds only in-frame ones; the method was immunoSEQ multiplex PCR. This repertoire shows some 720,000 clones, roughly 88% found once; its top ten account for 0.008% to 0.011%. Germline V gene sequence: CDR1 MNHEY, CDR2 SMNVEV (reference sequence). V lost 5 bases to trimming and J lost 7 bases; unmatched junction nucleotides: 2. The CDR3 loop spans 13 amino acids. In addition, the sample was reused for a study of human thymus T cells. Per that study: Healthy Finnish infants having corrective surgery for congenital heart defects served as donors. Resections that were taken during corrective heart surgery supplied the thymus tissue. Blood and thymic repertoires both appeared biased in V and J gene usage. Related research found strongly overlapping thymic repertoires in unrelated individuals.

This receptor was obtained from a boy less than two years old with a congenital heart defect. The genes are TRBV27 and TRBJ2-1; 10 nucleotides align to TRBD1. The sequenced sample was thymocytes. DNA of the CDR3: TGTGCCAGCAGTCGGACAGGGGGAAATGAGCAGTTCTTC. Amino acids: CASSRTGGNEQFF.